The 17 T cell receptor beta chains reported below all come from one sample, sequenced in a study of graft-versus-host responses after intestinal transplantation listed by TCRdb under 2021. The library was obtained by the immunoSEQ multiplex PCR assay. Imported from immuneACCESS, the table was reduced by TCRdb to in-frame sequences with V and J called. These copies leave out some clones; in studies compared against another copy, an unresolved V gene accounts for under half, and the cause of the remainder is not known. For this sample there are about 37,000 clones; 75% to 90% appear just once. The ten biggest clones cover roughly 18% of the sample. Dithiothreitol, EDTA incubations and collagenase D digestion were used to isolate intraepithelial and lamina propria lymphocytes from graft specimens. This specimen was ileum tissue, taken less than 210 days after intestinal transplant. The origin of the receptors is a human patient who received an intestinal transplant, so some T cells may come from the graft donor.

This clone was recorded only once. The chain combines TRBV9 with TRBJ2-5; D call uncertain. The V gene lost 1 base and the J gene lost 1 base, with 5 bases spanning the gap. Germline V gives CDR1 SGDLS, CDR2 YYNGEE. This CDR3 has 13 amino acids. CDR3 amino acids: CASSVSSQETQYF. The CDR3, as DNA: TGTGCCAGCAGCGTATCCTCCCAAGAGACCCAGTACTTC.

The chain recombines TRBV27 with TRBJ1-2, with 7 bases identical to TRBD1. CDR1 and CDR2 (germline): MNHEY, SMNVEV (reference sequence). The trim removed 2 bases at V and 3 bases at J, leaving 3 bases unmatched. This CDR3 is 14 amino acids long. The CDR3 here is CASSLRQGHYGYTF. CDR3 bases: TGTGCCAGCAGTTTAAGACAGGGACACTATGGCTACACCTTC.

This chain connects TRBV5-6 to TRBJ1-4; perhaps TRBD1 as D (5 bases). The CDR3 covers 14 residues. Germline CDR1 SGHDT, CDR2 YYEEEE. Trimming removed 1 base at V and 7 bases at J, with 11 bases between. The DNA for the CDR3 is TGTGCCAGCAGCTTGCGGGGCGCAGGTGAAAAACTGTTTTTT. Its protein product is CASSLRGAGEKLFF.

The genes are TRBV7-9 and TRBJ2-6; perhaps TRBD1 as D (5 bases). Trimming took 4 bases from V and 7 from J, leaving 14 bases between them. CDR3 size: 15 residues. Germline CDR1 and CDR2: SEHNR and FQNEAQ (reference sequence). For the CDR3, the DNA is TGTGCCAGCAGCTCGACAGTGCAGGGAGCCAACGTCCTGACTTTC. Translating it yields CASSSTVQGANVLTF.

In this sample, this clone turned up a few times. The chain links TRBV6-1 to TRBJ2-5; 10 nucleotides agree with TRBD2. CDR3 length: 16 residues. The V gene's germline CDR1 is MNHNS and CDR2 SASEGT. V lost 6 bases and J lost 5; bases outside the gene matches: 12. This CDR3 is CASREPLAGEVETQYF. CDR3 nucleotide sequence: TGTGCCAGCAGGGAACCCCTAGCGGGGGAGGTGGAGACCCAGTACTTC.

The chain carries TRBV27 and TRBJ1-6; D unclear. V was clipped by 6 bases and J by 0 bases, with 6 bases between them. This CDR3 has 14 amino acids. Germline lookup yields CDR1 MNHEY and CDR2 SMNVEV (reference sequence). The DNA for the CDR3 is TGTGCCAGCAGCCCAAGCTCCTATAATTCACCCCTCCACTTT. It translates to CASSPSSYNSPLHF.

V is TRBV6-5 and J is TRBJ2-5, with TRBD2 identical over 7 bases. Germline CDR1 is MNHEY and CDR2 is SVGAGI. V lost 6 bases and J lost 5; bases outside the gene matches: 6. The CDR3 covers 13 residues. The CDR3 reads CASSHDGGETQYF. The CDR3 region has the DNA TGTGCCAGCAGCCATGACGGGGGGGAGACCCAGTACTTC.

The chain has TRBV19 and TRBJ2-1; D is perhaps TRBD1 (6 bases). This CDR3 comprises 15 residues. Trimming left V 8 bases short and J 0 bases short, with 14 bases between. The germline CDR1 and CDR2 sequences are LNHDA and SQIVND (reference sequence). CDR3 nucleotides: TGTGCCAGTCGACAGGTTTGGAGCTCCTACAATGAGCAGTTCTTC. Protein: CASRQVWSSYNEQFF.

The rearrangement joins TRBV4-2 to TRBJ1-4; D call uncertain. V gave up 0 bases and J gave up 0 bases, with 17 bases separating them. This CDR3 has 19 residues. Germline V gene sequence: CDR1 LGHNA, CDR2 YNFKEQ. The CDR3 loop is CASSQDPLTRTATNEKLFF. CDR3 nucleotides: TGTGCCAGCAGCCAAGATCCCCTTACTAGGACCGCAACTAATGAAAAACTGTTTTTT.

The chain is built from TRBV29-1 and TRBJ1-1; D call uncertain. Trimming cost V 3 bases and J 4 bases, with 12 bases left between them. Germline CDR1 and CDR2: SQVTM and ANQGSEA. This CDR3 is built from 13 residues. Written as DNA, the CDR3 is TGCAGCGTTGAGACCCTATCAGGCACTGAAGCTTTCTTT. It codes for CSVETLSGTEAFF.

CDR3 nucleotides: TGTGCCAGCAGCCCACGGGTCTCTGGGGCCAACGTCCTGACTTTC. Translation: CASSPRVSGANVLTF. The chain is built from TRBV14 and TRBJ2-6; no clear D. Per germline, CDR1 SGHDN and CDR2 FVKESK. The CDR3 consists of 15 residues. Trimming removed 4 bases at V and 0 bases at J, with 7 bases between.

V is TRBV6-1 and J is TRBJ2-5, with D uncertain. Trimming stripped 0 bases from V and 1 base from J, with 9 bases between. The CDR3 runs to 15 residues. CDR1 is MNHNS, CDR2 SASEGT, per germline. CDR3 protein: CASSEARRSQETQYF. The CDR3 DNA is TGTGCCAGCAGTGAAGCGCGGAGATCCCAAGAGACCCAGTACTTC.

V is TRBV5-4 and J is TRBJ1-4, with 8 bases that match TRBD1. J gave up 7 bases and V 7 bases, and 9 bases lay outside the gene matches. Germline CDR1 reads SGHNT; CDR2 reads YYREEE (reference sequence). The CDR3 totals 14 residues. The CDR3 coding sequence is TGTGCCAGCTGCCCGGACAGGGAAGTTGAAAAACTGTTTTTT. This sequence encodes CASCPDREVEKLFF.

V gene TRBV5-6 combines with J gene TRBJ2-7; 10 nucleotides line up with TRBD1. J lost 4 bases, V lost 6 bases, and 10 bases had no gene match. The germline gives CDR1 SGHDT, CDR2 YYEEEE. The CDR3 loop spans 15 amino acids. For the CDR3, the DNA is TGTGCCAGCACCGATACGACAGGGGGCGCTTACGAGCAGTACTTC. Protein: CASTDTTGGAYEQYF.

V usage is TRBV11-2 and J usage is TRBJ1-2; no clear D gene. The CDR3 loop spans 15 amino acids. Trimming pared 5 bases from V and 3 bases from J, leaving 16 bases between. Germline V gene sequence: CDR1 SGHAT, CDR2 FQNNGV. This CDR3 reads CASSGMEGAYYGYTF. The CDR3 region has the DNA TGTGCCAGCAGCGGGATGGAGGGCGCTTACTATGGCTACACCTTC. Full variable domain (remainder filled in from reference TRBV11-2 and TRBJ1-2): EAGVAQSPRYKIIEKRQSVAFWCNPISGHATLYWYQQILGQGPKLLIQFQNNGVVDDSQLPKDRFSAERLKGVDSTLKIQPAKLEDSAVYLCASSGMEGAYYGYTFGSGTRLTVV.

The chain employs TRBV5-6 and TRBJ2-7; TRBD1 matches at 7 bases. The CDR3 has 14 residues. Germline lookup yields CDR1 SGHDT and CDR2 YYEEEE. Unmatched junction bases numbered 8, after V lost 3 bases and J lost 5 bases. For the CDR3, the DNA is TGTGCCAGCAGCTCTGGGACAGCCGCCGACGAGCAGTACTTC. Protein: CASSSGTAADEQYF.

The chain couples TRBV11-2 to TRBJ1-3; D uncertain. V was clipped by 5 bases and J by 2 bases, with 7 bases between them. Germline V CDR1 and CDR2: SGHAT, FQNNGV. The CDR3 sequence is 13 residues long. The CDR3 loop reads CASSPIAGNTIYF. In nucleotides, the CDR3 is TGTGCCAGCAGCCCCATAGCTGGAAACACCATATATTTT.